One and the same sample provided the 26 T cell receptor beta chains below, sequenced in a study of shared clonotypes between healthy human individuals. The table came from immunoSEQ multiplex PCR; TCRdb's copy has only in-frame clones and leaves some out. There are about half a million clones in the sample; around 77% occur only once, and approximately 12% lies in the top ten. Sequencing input: PBMCs. All receptors come from a woman aged 40 to 55 in good health. Some clones in this sample may be carry-over from other donors' samples.

V gene TRBV4-2 combines with J gene TRBJ2-1; D gene uncertain. CDR1 and CDR2 (germline): LGHNA, YNFKEQ. Between the trimmed V and J ends, which lost 3 bases and 6 bases, there was a span of 12 bases. The CDR3 totals 14 residues. DNA for the CDR3: TGTGCCAGCAGCCAGGCAGACTGGTCCAATGAGCAGTTCTTC. Translating it yields CASSQADWSNEQFF.

This chain links TRBV6-6 with TRBJ2-1; 10 positions agree with TRBD2. CDR3 length: 16 amino acids. V gave up 4 bases and J gave up 5 bases; unmatched junction bases: 8. Germline V gene data show CDR1 as MNHNY and CDR2 as SVGAGI (reference sequence). CDR3 bases: TGTGCCAGCAGTTCTCCGGGACTAGCGACTCACAATGAGCAGTTCTTC. Translation: CASSSPGLATHNEQFF.

The chain has TRBV6-6 and TRBJ1-5, with D perhaps matching TRBD1 (5 bases). Germline V CDR1 and CDR2: MNHNY, SVGAGI (reference sequence). Trimming pared 0 bases from V and 9 bases from J, leaving 12 bases between. CDR3 length: 14 residues. CDR3 amino acids: CASSYSDGDRPQHF. CDR3 nucleotides: TGTGCCAGCAGTTACTCCGACGGGGACCGGCCCCAGCATTTT.

V gene TRBV27 combines with J gene TRBJ2-1; 10 nucleotides match TRBD2. J was trimmed by 5 bases and V by 7 bases; bases with no gene match: 5. CDR3 length equals 14 residues. From germline, CDR1 is MNHEY and CDR2 SMNVEV (reference sequence). The CDR3 loop reads CASIWTSGNNEQFF. The CDR3 DNA reads TGTGCCAGCATTTGGACTAGCGGAAACAATGAGCAGTTCTTC.

The J gene is TRBJ2-1, the V gene TRBV11-1, with 8 bases fitting TRBD2. After removal of 4 bases from V and 3 bases from J, the junction contained 5 bases not matched to a gene. Germline lookup yields CDR1 SGHAT and CDR2 FQDESV (reference sequence). This CDR3 region has 15 residues. The CDR3 coding sequence is TGTGCCAGCAGCTACGGGGGGGAGGGCTACAATGAGCAGTTCTTC. It encodes CASSYGGEGYNEQFF.

With regard to this clone: This same CDR3 is encoded by further DNA sequences in the sample. This chain connects TRBV28 to TRBJ1-2; D may be TRBD1 (6 bases). The CDR3 has 13 amino acids. Trimming took off 3 bases at V and 4 bases at J, with 9 bases between the two ends. The germline CDR1 and CDR2 sequences are MDHEN and SYDVKM. CDR3 protein: CASSLGGAYGYTF. DNA for the CDR3: TGTGCCAGCAGTTTGGGGGGCGCCTATGGCTACACCTTC.

The chain uses TRBV9 and TRBJ2-1; TRBD2 matches at 9 bases. In germline, CDR1 is SGDLS, CDR2 YYNGEE. CDR3 length equals 15 residues. Unmatched junction bases numbered 4, after V lost 2 bases and J lost 4 bases. The chain's CDR3 is CASSVSSGVYNEQFF. The CDR3 coding sequence is TGTGCCAGCAGCGTTTCTAGCGGGGTTTACAATGAGCAGTTCTTC.

This chain connects TRBV30 to TRBJ2-2; D tentatively reads TRBD1 or TRBD2 (6 bases each). The germline V gene has CDR1 GTSNPN and CDR2 SVGIG (reference sequence). Between the trimmed V and J ends, which lost 5 bases and 6 bases, there was a span of 16 bases. CDR3 length: 14 residues. The CDR3 protein is CAWEPGAGAGELFF. DNA of the CDR3: TGTGCCTGGGAACCGGGGGCAGGGGCCGGGGAGCTGTTTTTT.

This clone was detected many times. The sample carries other DNA sequences with the same CDR3. The chain couples TRBV7-8 to TRBJ2-7; no clear D. V lost 4 bases, J lost 4 bases, and 11 bases lay in between. CDR3 length equals 13 residues. Looked up from germline, CDR1 is SGHVS and CDR2 is FQNEAQ. The CDR3 DNA reads as TGTGCCAGCAGCTACTTGGGTAAATACGAGCAGTACTTC. Translation: CASSYLGKYEQYF.

This clone appeared once. The V gene is TRBV7-3, the J gene TRBJ2-7; the match to TRBD2 covers 13 bases. The ends lost 5 bases at V and 2 bases at J; junction bases unmatched: 3. CDR1 is SGHTA and CDR2 is FQGTGA in the germline V gene. The length of the CDR3 is 15 residues. Here the CDR3 DNA reads TGTGCCAGCAGCCAGGGACTAGCGGGGACCTACGAGCAGTACTTC. Protein sequence: CASSQGLAGTYEQYF.

Comment on this clone: In the same sample, other DNA sequences code for this CDR3. The chain has TRBV29-1 and TRBJ2-7, with 7 bases aligning to TRBD1. The CDR3 is made up of 13 amino acids. The germline V gene has CDR1 SQVTM and CDR2 ANQGSEA. V lost 5 bases, J lost 0 bases, and 4 bases stayed unmatched. In DNA, the CDR3 is TGCAGCGTTCGGACAGGATTCTCCTACGAGCAGTACTTC. Amino acid sequence: CSVRTGFSYEQYF.

This clone was seen just once. The V call is TRBV6-6, the J call TRBJ2-1, with a tentative D call TRBD1 (6 bases). Germline CDR1 and CDR2: MNHNY and SVGAGI (reference sequence). The CDR3 is 12 amino acids. V lost 8 bases, J lost 9 bases, and 14 bases lay in between. The CDR3 protein is CASGQQGTEQFF. Here the CDR3 DNA reads TGTGCCAGCGGTCAACAGGGAACTGAGCAGTTCTTC.

A word on this clone: A read error may be the cause here, since a much bigger clone is one base away. The rearrangement uses TRBV10-2 and TRBJ2-7; either TRBD1 or TRBD2 may fit D (5 bases each). The germline gives CDR1 WSHSY, CDR2 SAAADI. V was cut by 11 bases and J by 0 bases, with 17 bases left in between. The CDR3 extends over 14 amino acids. The chain's CDR3 is CAGKPGRTSYEQYF. CDR3 sequence (DNA): TGCGCCGGCAAGCCGGGACGGACCTCCTACGAGCAGTACTTC.

V usage is TRBV5-1 and J usage is TRBJ2-5; D might be TRBD1 (6 bases). Between the trimmed V and J ends, which lost 4 bases and 7 bases, there was a span of 23 bases. CDR1 is SGHRS and CDR2 is YFSETQ in the germline V gene. CDR3 size: 16 residues. The CDR3 is CASSQAVGAQGVTQYF. CDR3 DNA sequence: TGCGCCAGCAGCCAGGCAGTGGGGGCCCAAGGGGTGACCCAGTACTTC. The full variable domain, in which reference TRBV5-1 and TRBJ2-5 provide the parts outside the CDR3, is KAGVTQTPRYLIKTRGQQVTLSCSPISGHRSVSWYQQTPGQGLQFLFEYFSETQRNKGNFPGRFSGRQFSNSRSEMNVSTLELGDSALYLCASSQAVGAQGVTQYFGPGTRLLVL.

This chain joins TRBV27 and TRBJ1-1; 7 bases fit TRBD1. Looked up from germline, CDR1 is MNHEY and CDR2 is SMNVEV (reference sequence). The J segment lost 7 bases and the V segment lost 5 bases, leaving 13 bases of the junction unmatched. The CDR3 runs 15 residues. CDR3 sequence reads: CASSTRTGTGIEAFF. The CDR3 region has the DNA TGTGCCAGCAGTACCAGGACAGGAACTGGGATTGAAGCTTTCTTT.

The V gene is TRBV28, the J gene TRBJ1-5, with TRBD1 matching over 8 bases. The CDR3 length is 17 residues. Germline V gives CDR1 MDHEN, CDR2 SYDVKM. J was trimmed by 0 bases and V by 4 bases; bases with no gene match: 8. CDR3 nucleotides: TGTGCCAGCAGTTCTGGGACAGGAGGAGATAGCAATCAGCCCCAGCATTTT. Protein product: CASSSGTGGDSNQPQHF.

The chain carries TRBV15 and TRBJ1-5; TRBD1 aligns across 8 bases. The CDR3 spans 16 residues. The V segment lost 1 base and the J segment 5 bases; nucleotides outside the gene matches: 7. Germline CDR1 and CDR2: LNHNV and YYDKDF (reference sequence). CDR3 in DNA: TGTGCCACCAGCAGAGGACGTGGACAGGGAGATCAGCCCCAGCATTTT. This translates into CATSRGRGQGDQPQHF.

This chain links TRBV29-1 with TRBJ1-1; TRBD1 is a possible D gene (6 bases). Germline loops: CDR1 SQVTM, CDR2 ANQGSEA. The CDR3 extends over 14 amino acids. V lost 6 bases and J lost 0, with 14 bases in between. The CDR3 DNA sequence: TGCAGCGTCAAGTGGACAGACATGAACACTGAAGCTTTCTTT. Its protein is CSVKWTDMNTEAFF. Filled out from reference TRBV29-1 and TRBJ1-1, the complete variable domain reads SAVISQKPSRDICQRGTSLTIQCQVDSQVTMMFWYRQQPGQSLTLIATANQGSEATYESGFVIDKFPISRPNLTFSTLTVSNMSPEDSSIYLCSVKWTDMNTEAFFGQGTRLTVV.

The gene calls are TRBV9 and TRBJ2-5; TRBD2 matches 9 bases. The germline V gene has CDR1 SGDLS and CDR2 YYNGEE. The V and J ends lost 0 bases and 6 bases, in that order; junction bases with no gene match: 6. The length of the CDR3 is 15 residues. The CDR3 loop reads CASSVVATSGQTQYF. The CDR3 nucleotides read TGTGCCAGCAGCGTAGTTGCAACTAGCGGGCAGACCCAGTACTTC.

V is TRBV30 and J is TRBJ2-3, with 7 bases lining up with TRBD1. The CDR3 extends over 13 amino acids. Germline CDR1 reads GTSNPN; CDR2 reads SVGIG (reference sequence). The V and J ends lost 7 bases and 4 bases, in that order; junction bases with no gene match: 8. In DNA form, the CDR3 reads TGTGCCTTACCACAGGGGAGCTCAGATACGCAGTATTTT. Its translation is CALPQGSSDTQYF. Filled out from reference TRBV30 and TRBJ2-3, the complete variable domain reads SQTIHQWPATLVQPVGSPLSLECTVEGTSNPNLYWYRQAAGRGLQLLFYSVGIGQISSEVPQNLSASRPQDRQFILSSKKLLLSDSGFYLCALPQGSSDTQYFGPGTRLTVL.

This clone appeared a few times. This chain connects TRBV11-2 to TRBJ1-5; D may be TRBD1 (6 bases). CDR3 size: 15 residues. The germline V gene has CDR1 SGHAT and CDR2 FQNNGV. V dropped 3 bases and J dropped 4 bases, with 13 bases sitting between them. The CDR3 here is CASSFGQRPNQPQHF. The CDR3 nucleotides are TGTGCCAGCAGCTTCGGACAGAGGCCTAATCAGCCCCAGCATTTT.

The V and J genes are TRBV30 and TRBJ1-2; no clear D gene. V lost 0 bases and J 7 bases, leaving 15 bases between the germline ends. Germline lookup yields CDR1 GTSNPN and CDR2 SVGIG (reference sequence). CDR3 length: 14 amino acids. CDR3 DNA: TGTGCCTGGAGTGTAGTAGGATCACAAGGTGGCTACACCTTC. Residues: CAWSVVGSQGGYTF. The variable domain in full, with the rest retrieved from reference TRBV30 and TRBJ1-2, is SQTIHQWPATLVQPVGSPLSLECTVEGTSNPNLYWYRQAAGRGLQLLFYSVGIGQISSEVPQNLSASRPQDRQFILSSKKLLLSDSGFYLCAWSVVGSQGGYTFGSGTRLTVV.

This clone was seen a handful of times. The chain links TRBV30 to TRBJ2-4; possible D gene TRBD1, 5 bases. V dropped 1 base and J dropped 9 bases, with 13 bases sitting between them. The CDR3 length is 13 residues. In germline, CDR1 is GTSNPN, CDR2 SVGIG (reference sequence). The CDR3 reads CAWSDQGGGIQYF. For the CDR3, the DNA is TGTGCCTGGAGTGACCAGGGTGGCGGCATTCAGTACTTC.

The V gene is TRBV2, the J gene TRBJ2-1; a weak D match, TRBD2 (5 bases). V was trimmed by 2 bases and J by 14 bases, leaving 16 bases between them. The germline V gene has CDR1 SNHLY and CDR2 FYNNEI. CDR3 length: 13 residues. CDR3 coding DNA: TGTGCCAGCAGTGAATCCCGGGGAGACAATAAGTTCTTC. This translates into CASSESRGDNKFF.

The gene calls are TRBV5-4 and TRBJ2-2, with 9 bases fitting TRBD1. CDR1 and CDR2 from the germline V gene are SGHNT and YYREEE (reference sequence). The V and J ends lost 4 bases and 4 bases, in that order; junction bases with no gene match: 8. The CDR3 runs to 16 residues. The chain's CDR3 is CASSGGGQGPTGELFF. For the CDR3, the DNA is TGTGCCAGCAGCGGGGGGGGACAGGGCCCCACCGGGGAGCTGTTTTTT.

Concerning this clone itself: The same CDR3 also results from other DNA sequences found in this sample. The V and J genes are TRBV5-1 and TRBJ1-2, with 7 bases fitting TRBD1. With V trimmed by 4 bases and J by 0 bases, 3 bases remained unmatched. CDR1 is SGHRS, CDR2 YFSETQ, per germline. The CDR3 is made up of 14 amino acids. The CDR3 sequence: CASSPGTANYGYTF. As DNA, the CDR3 is TGCGCCAGCAGCCCCGGGACAGCTAACTATGGCTACACCTTC.